Listed below are T cell receptor beta chains from one sample, sequenced in a study of T-cell reconstitution after alpha-beta-depleted transplantation in children. Using its own MiXCR run on the PCR reads, TCRdb lists one record per CDR3 protein. The table shows about 400,000 distinct CDR3 sequences, with roughly 22% occurring only once. The sample was PBMCs from the stem cell graft donor, taken from the stem cell graft. Receptors originate from a human donor who donated a stem cell graft to a child with acute myeloid leukemia. Both conserved end residues are part of each CDR3.

CDR3aa: CASSPLMYEQFF
v_gene: TRBV7-6
len: 12
j_gene: TRBJ2-1

CDR3aa: CASPLSGEQYF
v_gene: TRBV27
len: 11
j_gene: TRBJ2-7

CDR3aa: CASSQGGDSGGQPQHF
v_gene: TRBV4-2
len: 16
j_gene: TRBJ1-5

CDR3aa: CSVRGRTTDTQYF
v_gene: TRBV29-1
len: 13
j_gene: TRBJ2-3

CDR3aa: CSARGTSGSNSYEQYF
v_gene: TRBV20-1
len: 16
j_gene: TRBJ2-7

CDR3aa: CASSYQQGQETQYF
v_gene: TRBV6-5
len: 14
j_gene: TRBJ2-5

CDR3aa: CASSLFQGTGIYEQYF
v_gene: TRBV7-9
len: 16
j_gene: TRBJ2-7

CDR3aa: CASSQDRLAGVVADTQYF
v_gene: TRBV4-2
len: 18
j_gene: TRBJ2-3

CDR3aa: CASSLLGVGASTDTQYF
v_gene: TRBV27
len: 17
j_gene: TRBJ2-3

CDR3aa: CAIRAGTGSNEQFF
v_gene: TRBV10-3
len: 14
j_gene: TRBJ2-1

CDR3aa: CSAVTSGRTDEQYF
v_gene: TRBV20-1
len: 14
j_gene: TRBJ2-7

CDR3aa: CASSLQGSPLHF
v_gene: TRBV7-9
len: 12
j_gene: TRBJ1-6

CDR3aa: CASREKGQSNTGELFF
v_gene: TRBV4-1
len: 16
j_gene: TRBJ2-2

CDR3aa: CASSLFGGSFMDTEAFF
v_gene: TRBV5-1
len: 17
j_gene: TRBJ1-1

CDR3aa: CASSVSSVASYEQYF
v_gene: TRBV27
len: 15
j_gene: TRBJ2-7

CDR3aa: CASSSGLAGDTQYF
v_gene: TRBV7-2
len: 14
j_gene: TRBJ2-3

CDR3aa: CASRAGVDQPQHF
v_gene: TRBV2
len: 13
j_gene: TRBJ1-5

CDR3aa: CASSSGEGTEQFF
v_gene: TRBV12-3/TRBV12-4
len: 13
j_gene: TRBJ2-1

CDR3aa: CASGGAERAEAFF
v_gene: TRBV12-3/TRBV12-4
len: 13
j_gene: TRBJ1-1

CDR3aa: CASSQGTAMNTEAFF
v_gene: TRBV4-1
len: 15
j_gene: TRBJ1-1

CDR3aa: CSALKQGPGELFF
v_gene: TRBV20-1
len: 13
j_gene: TRBJ2-2

CDR3aa: CASRLQGSNYGYTF
v_gene: TRBV28
len: 14
j_gene: TRBJ1-2

CDR3aa: CASSAFDEQFF
v_gene: TRBV9
len: 11
j_gene: TRBJ2-1

CDR3aa: CSVALNQETQYF
v_gene: TRBV29-1
len: 12
j_gene: TRBJ2-5

CDR3aa: CASSRTSGDTQYF
v_gene: TRBV7-3
len: 13
j_gene: TRBJ2-3

CDR3aa: CASSLSALYNEQFF
v_gene: TRBV12-3/TRBV12-4
len: 14
j_gene: TRBJ2-1

CDR3aa: CASKRNYNEQFF
v_gene: TRBV21-1
len: 12
j_gene: TRBJ2-1

CDR3aa: CASSDSASTDTQYF
v_gene: TRBV5-1
len: 14
j_gene: TRBJ2-3

CDR3aa: CATRRLPSDYEQYF
v_gene: TRBV28
len: 14
j_gene: TRBJ2-7

CDR3aa: CASSPGLSSEQFF
v_gene: TRBV27
len: 13
j_gene: TRBJ2-1

CDR3aa: CASSSLSDEQFF
v_gene: TRBV6-5
len: 12
j_gene: TRBJ2-1

CDR3aa: CASSHGGSPYEQYF
v_gene: TRBV27
len: 14
j_gene: TRBJ2-7